This passage covers 15 T cell receptor beta chains from one sample sequenced in a study of OX40 agonist ivuxolimab in advanced cancers. Sequencing used immunoSEQ multiplex PCR; TCRdb keeps in-frame clones, though not all of them. The sample consists of roughly 60,000 clones, roughly 86% of them appearing once. The sample was CD4+ or CD8+ T cells sorted from blood, taken in a trial of the OX40 agonist ivuxolimab. All receptors derive from an adult with an advanced solid tumor such as melanoma, head and neck, liver or kidney cancer.

CDR3 in amino acids: CASRSQPLNGYTF. The CDR3 coding sequence is TGTGCCAGCAGGTCCCAGCCGTTAAATGGCTACACCTTC. V is TRBV28 and J is TRBJ1-2, with D uncertain. The V gene lost 6 bases and the J gene lost 6 bases, with 14 bases spanning the gap. Germline lookup yields CDR1 MDHEN and CDR2 SYDVKM. The CDR3 totals 13 residues.

The chain recombines TRBV4-2 with TRBJ2-4; D unresolved. The CDR3 spans 16 residues. Germline V gives CDR1 LGHNA, CDR2 YNFKEQ. V was cut by 0 bases and J by 0 bases, with 9 bases left in between. The CDR3 DNA follows: TGTGCCAGCAGCCAAGAACGAAGGATAGCCAAAAACATTCAGTACTTC. It yields the protein CASSQERRIAKNIQYF.

CDR3 residues: CASKIDHTDTQYF. CDR3 DNA sequence: TGTGCCAGCAAAATCGACCACACAGATACGCAGTATTTT. The genes are TRBV6-5 and TRBJ2-3; D not resolved. The CDR3 sequence is 13 residues long. Germline CDR1 and CDR2: MNHEY and SVGAGI. Trimming removed 7 bases from V and 2 bases from J, with 10 bases in between.

The rearrangement links TRBV5-1 to TRBJ2-3; D ambiguous. Germline V gene sequence: CDR1 SGHRS, CDR2 YFSETQ. CDR3 length equals 15 residues. Trimming pared 4 bases from V and 0 bases from J, leaving 12 bases between. CDR3 nucleotides: TGCGCCAGCAGCCAGGAATCCCCTAGCACAGATACGCAGTATTTT. This codes for CASSQESPSTDTQYF.

In nucleotides, the CDR3 is TGTGCCAGCAGCTTAGAAGGGGGCCCTTATAATTCACCCCTCCACTTT. Translated: CASSLEGGPYNSPLHF. The chain links TRBV7-9 to TRBJ1-6; 7 positions match TRBD1. Germline CDR1 SEHNR, CDR2 FQNEAQ (reference sequence). Trimming cost V 1 base and J 4 bases; bases outside gene matches: 4. The CDR3 runs 16 residues.

The chain recombines TRBV5-1 with TRBJ2-7; TRBD1 matches at 8 bases. After removal of 4 bases from V and 7 bases from J, the junction contained 7 bases not matched to a gene. CDR1 SGHRS and CDR2 YFSETQ come from the germline V gene. The CDR3 sequence is 13 residues long. CDR3 residues: CASSTTGVGEQYF. The DNA for the CDR3 is TGCGCCAGCAGCACGACAGGGGTGGGGGAGCAGTACTTC.

V and J are TRBV11-2 and TRBJ2-5; D possibly corresponds to TRBD2 (6 bases). Germline CDR1 and CDR2: SGHAT and FQNNGV. This CDR3 is 15 amino acids long. The V end lost 0 bases, the J end lost 1 base, and 9 bases lay between the germline ends. CDR3 sequence: CASSLDGGSQETQYF. The CDR3, as DNA: TGTGCCAGCAGCTTAGATGGGGGGTCCCAAGAGACCCAGTACTTC.

This rearrangement joins TRBV6-1 to TRBJ1-1; the D is unclear. From germline, CDR1 is MNHNS and CDR2 SASEGT. The length of the CDR3 is 16 residues. The V end lost 4 bases, the J end lost 0 bases, and 15 bases lay between the germline ends. The CDR3 DNA reads TGTGCCAGCAGTGTACCCCCGGGAGGCTTGAACACTGAAGCTTTCTTT. Protein: CASSVPPGGLNTEAFF.

The V gene is TRBV14, the J gene TRBJ1-2; no reliable D call. CDR3 length: 13 residues. V lost 4 bases and J lost 0, with 6 bases in between. In germline, CDR1 is SGHDN, CDR2 FVKESK. The CDR3 sequence: CASSPQTNYGYTF. As DNA, the CDR3 is TGTGCCAGCAGCCCCCAGACTAACTATGGCTACACCTTC.

This chain uses TRBV6-1 with TRBJ1-2; 10 bases align to TRBD1. Trimming at V came to 4 bases and at J to 2 bases, leaving 7 bases not matched to a gene. The CDR3 contains 16 residues. Germline values: CDR1 MNHNS, CDR2 SASEGT. The CDR3 loop reads CASSGAGTGENYGYTF. The CDR3, as DNA: TGTGCCAGCAGTGGGGCCGGGACAGGGGAGAACTATGGCTACACCTTC.

The CDR3, as DNA: TGTGCCAGCAGCCTTCAGGGTGTCCACGAGCAGTACTTC. It codes for CASSLQGVHEQYF. The chain is built from TRBV4-2 and TRBJ2-7; the D gene is possibly TRBD1 (5 bases). The V and J ends lost 4 bases and 5 bases respectively, with 12 bases between them. Germline V gene data show CDR1 as LGHNA and CDR2 as YNFKEQ. The CDR3 has 13 residues.

The chain is built from TRBV11-2 and TRBJ1-2; D remains unclear. The CDR3 length is 16 residues. The ends were cut back, 5 bases at V and 0 bases at J, with 16 bases in the middle. Germline assignment: CDR1 SGHAT and CDR2 FQNNGV. The CDR3 sequence is CASSGVNLFSNYGYTF. The DNA of the CDR3 is TGTGCCAGCAGCGGGGTGAATCTCTTTTCTAACTATGGCTACACCTTC.

The rearrangement joins TRBV19 to TRBJ1-5; D not resolved. Trimming removed 5 bases at V and 2 bases at J, with 16 bases between. The germline V gene has CDR1 LNHDA and CDR2 SQIVND (reference sequence). This CDR3 contains 16 residues. The CDR3 nucleotides read TGTGCCAGTAGTCCCCGGGAGGGCGAGGGCAATCAGCCCCAGCATTTT. It specifies CASSPREGEGNQPQHF.

This chain uses TRBV2 with TRBJ2-1; D possibly corresponds to TRBD2 (5 bases). The germline CDR1 and CDR2 sequences are SNHLY and FYNNEI. Between the trimmed V and J ends, which lost 2 bases and 9 bases, there was a span of 14 bases. The CDR3 length is 14 residues. The CDR3 DNA follows: TGTGCCAGCAGTGAAATTAGCGAGGACGGTGAGCAGTTCTTC. This codes for CASSEISEDGEQFF.

This clone is medium-sized. This chain uses TRBV14 with TRBJ1-2, with a tentative D call TRBD1 (6 bases). Per germline, CDR1 SGHDN and CDR2 FVKESK. V dropped 1 base and J dropped 5 bases, with 8 bases sitting between them. The CDR3 sequence is 13 residues long. CDR3 DNA: TGTGCCAGCAGCCAAGGACAGGAGTATGGCTACACCTTC. Translated, it gives CASSQGQEYGYTF.